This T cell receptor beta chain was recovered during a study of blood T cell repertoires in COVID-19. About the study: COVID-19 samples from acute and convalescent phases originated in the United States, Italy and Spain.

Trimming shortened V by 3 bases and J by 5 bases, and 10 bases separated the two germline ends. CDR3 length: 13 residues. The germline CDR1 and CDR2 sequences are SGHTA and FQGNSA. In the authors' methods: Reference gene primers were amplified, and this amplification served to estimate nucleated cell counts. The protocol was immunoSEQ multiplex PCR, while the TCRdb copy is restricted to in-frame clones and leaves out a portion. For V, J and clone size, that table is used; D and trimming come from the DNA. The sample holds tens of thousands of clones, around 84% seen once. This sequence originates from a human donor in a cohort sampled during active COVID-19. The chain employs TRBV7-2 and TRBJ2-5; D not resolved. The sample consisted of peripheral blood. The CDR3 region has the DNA TGTGCCAGCAGCTTCCCTACCGCGGAGACCCAGTACTTC. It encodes CASSFPTAETQYF.